The source of this T cell receptor (beta chain) is a study of cytomegalovirus exposure and HLA in healthy donors. Primers: 60 Vbeta forward and 13 Jbeta reverse. Only in-frame clones appear in the TCRdb table, and some are missing; sequencing was by immunoSEQ multiplex PCR. Here the sample spans about 130,000 clones, approximately 81% being singletons. The CDR3 has 17 residues. The ends were cut back, 0 bases at V and 1 base at J, with 15 bases in the middle. CDR1 is LNHNV, CDR2 YYDKDF, per germline (reference sequence). The gene calls are TRBV15 and TRBJ2-5, with D tentatively TRBD2 (6 bases). This receptor was obtained from a man aged 18 to 30 in good health and CMV-seronegative. The sequenced sample was PBMCs. The CDR3 reads CATSRDLVGGIQETQYF. In nucleotides, the CDR3 is TGTGCCACCAGCAGAGATTTAGTCGGGGGAATCCAAGAGACCCAGTACTTC.